This passage covers 18 T cell receptor beta chains from one sample sequenced in a study of monozygotic twins with inflammatory bowel disease (dated by TCRdb to between 2019 and 2020). Preparation of the library involved 5' RACE. Sequencing was performed on an Illumina HiSeq 2500. The reads underwent TCRdb reprocessing, giving one record for each CDR3 protein sequence and no DNA. The table held for this sample gives 200,000 to 250,000 distinct CDR3 sequences. Less than 2% of the sample is taken by the ten largest. The sample was blood. These receptors were collected from a human donor with ulcerative colitis or Crohn's disease, or a healthy co-twin of an affected twin (not recorded which).

This CDR3 reads CSAPDPDGWVTQYF. The gene calls are TRBV20-1 and TRBJ2-5; TCRdb lists TRBD1, though no DNA is available to test this call. CDR1 is DFQATT and CDR2 is SNEGSKA in the germline V gene (reference sequence). CDR3 length: 14 residues.

The chain couples TRBV19 to TRBJ2-2. The CDR3 is 15 amino acids. Germline values: CDR1 LNHDA, CDR2 SQIVND (reference sequence). CDR3 loop: CASSTGGGNTGELFF. The full variable domain, rest sourced from reference TRBV19 and TRBJ2-2, is DGGITQSPKYLFRKEGQNVTLSCEQNLNHDAMYWYRQDPGQGLRLIYYSQIVNDFQKGDIAEGYSVSREKKESFPLTVTSAQKNPTAFYLCASSTGGGNTGELFFGEGSRLTVL.

V and J are TRBV23-1 and TRBJ1-6. TRBV23-1 is given ORF status, its function remaining uncertain. The CDR3 is made up of 15 amino acids. CDR3 amino acids: CASSQSAGPGTPLHF.

The rearrangement links TRBV18 to TRBJ2-5. Germline-derived CDR1 and CDR2 are KGHSH and LQKENI. CDR3 size: 12 residues. CDR3 amino acids: CASSVIQETQYF.

The V call is TRBV20-1, the J call TRBJ1-2; the TCRdb D gene call, TRBD1, has no DNA to confirm it. The germline V gene encodes CDR1 DFQATT and CDR2 SNEGSKA (reference sequence). The CDR3 sequence is 17 residues long. The CDR3 is CSARDYDSNPRLYGYTF.

This rearrangement joins TRBV7-3 to TRBJ1-1; the D call of TRBD1 rests on TCRdb alone, since no DNA is present to check it. This CDR3 is 15 amino acids long. CDR1 is SGHTA and CDR2 is FQGTGA in the germline V gene. The CDR3 region is CASSLLGTSNTEAFF.

The gene calls are TRBV27 and TRBJ1-1; TCRdb's D call of TRBD1 is untestable without DNA. Per germline, CDR1 MNHEY and CDR2 SMNVEV (reference sequence). The CDR3 extends over 15 amino acids. The CDR3 sequence is CASSPPGWGGLGAFF.

The J gene is TRBJ2-6, the V gene TRBV5-1; without DNA, the TCRdb call of TRBD1 cannot be checked. The germline V gene encodes CDR1 SGHRS and CDR2 YFSETQ. The CDR3 is 16 residues long. The CDR3 is CASRKWGVPGANVLTF.

The V call is TRBV29-1, the J call TRBJ2-1; the D call of TRBD1 rests on TCRdb alone, since no DNA is present to check it. The CDR3 runs to 16 residues. Germline assignment: CDR1 SQVTM and CDR2 ANQGSEA. The CDR3 loop is CSVPSRDGAPYNEQFF.

This chain connects TRBV12-3 or TRBV12-4 to TRBJ1-6. The CDR3 spans 16 residues. The CDR3 reads CASSFQGGSYNSPLHF.

V is TRBV5-1 and J is TRBJ2-5; TCRdb reports TRBD2, a call that lacks DNA to check it against. Germline V lookup: CDR1 SGHRS, CDR2 YFSETQ. There are 13 residues in the CDR3. The CDR3 reads CASSEGYIVTQYF.

The chain recombines TRBV5-6 with TRBJ2-5. The germline V gene encodes CDR1 SGHDT and CDR2 YYEEEE. The CDR3 runs to 16 residues. CDR3 sequence reads: CASSLKTGGFQETQYF.

The J gene is TRBJ1-1, the V gene TRBV20-1. CDR3 length equals 13 residues. The germline V gene encodes CDR1 DFQATT and CDR2 SNEGSKA (reference sequence). CDR3 region: CSAMYGASAEAFF.

The chain links TRBV20-1 to TRBJ1-2. The length of the CDR3 is 12 residues. Germline-derived CDR1 and CDR2 are DFQATT and SNEGSKA (reference sequence). The CDR3 protein is CSASERDGGYTF.

The chain is built from TRBV7-9 and TRBJ2-1; TCRdb outputs TRBD1, but without DNA this stays unchecked. This CDR3 comprises 15 residues. Looked up from germline, CDR1 is SEHNR and CDR2 is FQNEAQ (reference sequence). The CDR3 spells CASSSDRGLYNEQFF.

The CDR3 spells CASSPTSGGSYEQYF. The genes are TRBV5-6 and TRBJ2-7; TCRdb picks TRBD2, but there is no DNA to check that call. Germline V gene lookup returns CDR1 SGHDT and CDR2 YYEEEE. This CDR3 spans 15 amino acids.

The chain carries TRBV19 and TRBJ2-3; the D call of TRBD2 rests on TCRdb alone, since no DNA is present to check it. CDR3 length: 14 amino acids. Germline assignment: CDR1 LNHDA and CDR2 SQIVND (reference sequence). The CDR3 is CASSRASDGSTQYF.

The chain links TRBV29-1 to TRBJ1-3. The CDR3 runs to 14 residues. The germline V gene encodes CDR1 SQVTM and CDR2 ANQGSEA. The CDR3 loop reads CSVQDGGSGNTIYF.